Listed here is a single T cell receptor beta chain. The data derive from a study of human T cells and chemical hapten exposure. Overall study context: Across its 20 to 25 weeks, the study gave patients weekly diphenylcyclopropenone doses to the scalp.

The time point: patch test 1, 2 weeks after DPC sensitization. Indicated treatment: therapeutic diphenylcyclopropenone sensitization with weekly scalp DPC. Unfractionated whole blood yielded total RNA. Each CDR3 protein gets one entry after TCRdb re-called the RACE reads with MiXCR. The sample lists about 37,000 distinct CDR3 sequences; more than 6% were seen once. Sample: whole blood, taken in connection with sensitization to the hapten diphenylcyclopropenone (DPC). This clonotype originated in a woman in her thirties with alopecia areata. Some clones in this sample may be carry-over from other donors' samples.

The CDR3 coding sequence is TGTGCCAGCAGTTTCGACAACCAAGAGACCCAGTACTTC. It is translated as CASSFDNQETQYF. The chain recombines TRBV13 with TRBJ2-5; D is ambiguous. Trimming left V 6 bases short and J 0 bases short, with 8 bases between. CDR3 length equals 13 residues. CDR1 PRHDT and CDR2 FYEKMQ come from the germline V gene (reference sequence).